This T cell receptor beta chain stems from a study of OX40 agonist ivuxolimab in advanced cancers. In the study overall: A mean age of around 60 years, range roughly 20 to 80, was recorded, and 70% to 85% were male.

Of note for this clone: Its antigen is undetermined.

Method: immunoSEQ multiplex PCR; TCRdb's copy keeps in-frame clones and lacks some. The sample consists of 20,000 to 30,000 clones, roughly 79% of them appearing once. Trimming shortened V by 4 bases and J by 3 bases, and 5 bases separated the two germline ends. Germline CDR1 and CDR2: LGHNA and YNFKEQ. The CDR3 spans 12 residues. Study-level results: Compared with CD4+, CD8+ T cells on average had more expanded clones. Within 6 weeks, CD4+ and CD8+ blood T cells expanded clonally at 0.1 to 3.0 mg/kg.

The TCR originated in an adult with an advanced solid tumor such as melanoma, head and neck, liver or kidney cancer. The input for sequencing was CD4+ or CD8+ T cells sorted from blood, taken in a trial of the OX40 agonist ivuxolimab. This chain connects TRBV4-2 to TRBJ2-3; D unresolved. CDR3 nucleotides: TGTGCCAGCAGCCTCTTGACAGATACGCAGTATTTT. It codes for CASSLLTDTQYF.